Here is one T cell receptor beta chain with its context. This sample is drawn from a study of blood T cell repertoires in COVID-19. Background on the study: Sites across the United States, Italy and Spain contributed samples from acute and convalescent COVID-19.

Trimming took off 6 bases at V and 0 bases at J, with 12 bases between the two ends. Germline V gene lookup returns CDR1 KGHSH and CDR2 LQKENI. CDR3 size: 16 residues. In the study's own analysis: Estimates of nucleated cell counts were drawn from the amplification of reference gene primers. Libraries were prepared by immunoSEQ multiplex PCR; TCRdb keeps only in-frame clonotypes and omits some of them. V and J calls and clone size are copied from that table; D and trimming were computed from the DNA. Found here are about 190,000 clones, 80% to 90% of them singletons; the top ten hold 1.1%. This chain links TRBV18 with TRBJ2-6; a weak D match, TRBD2 (6 bases). The TCR was taken from a man aged 25 to 40 with acute or convalescent COVID-19. Sequences were obtained from peripheral blood. CDR3 region: CASSQLTSSGANVLTF. The CDR3 DNA follows: TGTGCCAGCTCCCAACTGACTAGCTCTGGGGCCAACGTCCTGACTTTC.